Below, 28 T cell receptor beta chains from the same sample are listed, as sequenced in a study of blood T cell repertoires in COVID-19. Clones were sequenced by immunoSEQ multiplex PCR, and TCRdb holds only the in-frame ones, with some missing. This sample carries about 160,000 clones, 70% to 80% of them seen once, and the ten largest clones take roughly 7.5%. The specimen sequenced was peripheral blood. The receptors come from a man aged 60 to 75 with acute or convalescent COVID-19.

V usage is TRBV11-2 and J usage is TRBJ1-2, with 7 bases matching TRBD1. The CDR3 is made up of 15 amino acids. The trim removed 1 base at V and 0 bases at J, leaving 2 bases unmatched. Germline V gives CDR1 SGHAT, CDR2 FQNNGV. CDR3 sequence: CASSLGQGANYGYTF. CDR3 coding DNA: TGTGCCAGCAGCTTAGGTCAGGGGGCTAACTATGGCTACACCTTC.

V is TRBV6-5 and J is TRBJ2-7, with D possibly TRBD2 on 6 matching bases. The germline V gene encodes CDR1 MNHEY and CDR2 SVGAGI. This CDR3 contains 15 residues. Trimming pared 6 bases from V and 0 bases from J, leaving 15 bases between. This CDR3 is CASSGSGGSSYEQYF. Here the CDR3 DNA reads TGTGCCAGCAGCGGCTCCGGGGGTAGCTCCTACGAGCAGTACTTC.

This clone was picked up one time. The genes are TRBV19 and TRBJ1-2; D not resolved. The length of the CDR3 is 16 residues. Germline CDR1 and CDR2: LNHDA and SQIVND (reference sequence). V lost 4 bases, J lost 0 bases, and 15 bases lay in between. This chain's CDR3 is CASSNLGRRSNYGYTF. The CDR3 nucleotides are TGTGCCAGTAGTAATCTGGGTCGGAGATCTAACTATGGCTACACCTTC.

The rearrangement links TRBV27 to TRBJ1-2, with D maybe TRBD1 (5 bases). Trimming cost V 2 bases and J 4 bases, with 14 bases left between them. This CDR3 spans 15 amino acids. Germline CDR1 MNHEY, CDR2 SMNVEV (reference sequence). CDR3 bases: TGTGCCAGCAGTTTACAGGGCCCCACACTCTATGGCTACACCTTC. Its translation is CASSLQGPTLYGYTF.

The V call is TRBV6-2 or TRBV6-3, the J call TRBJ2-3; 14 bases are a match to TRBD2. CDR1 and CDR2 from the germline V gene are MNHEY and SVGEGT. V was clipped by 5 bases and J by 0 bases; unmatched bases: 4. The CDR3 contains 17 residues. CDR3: CASSRLAGGYSTDTQYF. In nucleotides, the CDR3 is TGTGCCAGCAGTAGACTAGCGGGGGGGTATAGCACAGATACGCAGTATTTT.

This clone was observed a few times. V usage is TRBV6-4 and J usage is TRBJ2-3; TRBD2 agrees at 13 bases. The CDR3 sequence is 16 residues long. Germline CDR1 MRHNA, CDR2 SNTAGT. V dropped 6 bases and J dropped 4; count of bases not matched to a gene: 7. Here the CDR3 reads CASSQETSGGSDTQYF. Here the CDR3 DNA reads TGTGCCAGCAGCCAGGAGACTAGCGGGGGGTCAGATACGCAGTATTTT.

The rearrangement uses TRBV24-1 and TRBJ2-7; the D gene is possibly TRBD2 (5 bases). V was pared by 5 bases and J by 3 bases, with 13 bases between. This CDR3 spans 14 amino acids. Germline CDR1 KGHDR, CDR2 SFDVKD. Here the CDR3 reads CATSAEPGGYEQYF. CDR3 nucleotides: TGTGCCACCAGTGCTGAGCCAGGAGGCTACGAGCAGTACTTC.

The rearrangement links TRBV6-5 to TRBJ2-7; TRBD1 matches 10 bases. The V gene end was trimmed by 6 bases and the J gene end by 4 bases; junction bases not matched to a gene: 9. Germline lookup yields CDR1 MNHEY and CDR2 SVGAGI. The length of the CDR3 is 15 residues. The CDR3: CASSADRGGTYEQYF. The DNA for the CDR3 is TGTGCCAGCAGCGCGGACAGGGGGGGCACTTACGAGCAGTACTTC.

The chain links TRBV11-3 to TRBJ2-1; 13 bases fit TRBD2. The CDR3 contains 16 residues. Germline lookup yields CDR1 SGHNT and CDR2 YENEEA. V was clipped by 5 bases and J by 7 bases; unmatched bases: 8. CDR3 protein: CASSPRGTSGENEQFF. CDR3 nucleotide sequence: TGTGCCAGCAGCCCCCGTGGGACTAGCGGGGAAAATGAGCAGTTCTTC.

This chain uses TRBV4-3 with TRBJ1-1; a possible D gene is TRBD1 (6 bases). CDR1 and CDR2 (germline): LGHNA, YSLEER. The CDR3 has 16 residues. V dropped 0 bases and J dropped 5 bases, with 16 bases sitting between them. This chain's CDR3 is CASSQDQTGGETEAFF. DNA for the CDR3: TGCGCCAGCAGCCAAGATCAAACGGGGGGCGAAACTGAAGCTTTCTTT.

Written as DNA, the CDR3 is TGTGCCACCAGCAGAGATTTTGCTAGCGGGGGGCCTGGAACAGATACGCAGTATTTT. Protein: CATSRDFASGGPGTDTQYF. V usage is TRBV15 and J usage is TRBJ2-3; 11 bases align to TRBD2. V shed 0 bases and J 3 bases; nucleotides not matched to a gene: 11. Germline V CDR1 and CDR2: LNHNV, YYDKDF (reference sequence). CDR3 length: 19 residues.

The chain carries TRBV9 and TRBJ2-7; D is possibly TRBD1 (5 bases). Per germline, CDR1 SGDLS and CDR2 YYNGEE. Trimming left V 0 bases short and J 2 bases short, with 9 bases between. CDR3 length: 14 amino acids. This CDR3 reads CASSVGRGPYEQYF. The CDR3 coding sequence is TGTGCCAGCAGCGTAGGAAGGGGCCCCTACGAGCAGTACTTC.

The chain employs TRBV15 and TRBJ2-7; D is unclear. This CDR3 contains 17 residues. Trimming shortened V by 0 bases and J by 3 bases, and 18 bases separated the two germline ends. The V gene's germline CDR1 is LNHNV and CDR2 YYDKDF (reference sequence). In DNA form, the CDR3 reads TGTGCCACCAGCAGAGATACTTGGTACGACCCAGGCTACGAGCAGTACTTC. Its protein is CATSRDTWYDPGYEQYF.

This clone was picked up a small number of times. Here the CDR3 reads CASSPQAYEQYF. The DNA of the CDR3 is TGTGCCAGCAGCCCTCAGGCCTACGAGCAGTACTTC. This chain connects TRBV7-8 to TRBJ2-7; no clear D. This CDR3 contains 12 residues. V gave up 5 bases and J gave up 2 bases, with 7 bases separating them. Germline-derived CDR1 and CDR2 are SGHVS and FQNEAQ.

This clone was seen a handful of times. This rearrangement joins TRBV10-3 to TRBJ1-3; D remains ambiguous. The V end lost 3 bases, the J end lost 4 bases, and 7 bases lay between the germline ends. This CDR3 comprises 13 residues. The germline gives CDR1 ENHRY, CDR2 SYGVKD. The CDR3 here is CAISDGLGNTIYF. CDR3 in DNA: TGTGCCATCAGTGATGGACTCGGAAACACCATATATTTT.

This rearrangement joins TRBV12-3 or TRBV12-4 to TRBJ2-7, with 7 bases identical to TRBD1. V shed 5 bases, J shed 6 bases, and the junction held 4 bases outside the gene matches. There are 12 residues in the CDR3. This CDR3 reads CASSVTGPEQYF. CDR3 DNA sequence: TGTGCCAGCAGTGTGACAGGGCCCGAGCAGTACTTC.

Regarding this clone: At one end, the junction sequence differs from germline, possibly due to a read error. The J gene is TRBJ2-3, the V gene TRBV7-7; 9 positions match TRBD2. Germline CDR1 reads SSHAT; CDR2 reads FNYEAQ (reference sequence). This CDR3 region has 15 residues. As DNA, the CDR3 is TGTGCTAGCAGCGAACGGGGCGGGGGGGCAGATACGCAGTATTTT. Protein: CASSERGGGADTQYF.

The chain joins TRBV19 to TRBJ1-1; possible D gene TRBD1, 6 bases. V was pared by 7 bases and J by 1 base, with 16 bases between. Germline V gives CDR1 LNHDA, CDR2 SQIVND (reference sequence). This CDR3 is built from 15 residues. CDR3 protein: CASKQGLRENTEAFF. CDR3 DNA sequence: TGTGCCAGTAAACAGGGCCTTAGGGAGAACACTGAAGCTTTCTTT.

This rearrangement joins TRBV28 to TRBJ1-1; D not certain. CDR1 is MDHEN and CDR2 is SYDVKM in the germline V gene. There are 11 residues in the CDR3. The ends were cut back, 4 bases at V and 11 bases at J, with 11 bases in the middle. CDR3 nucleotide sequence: TGTGCCAGCAGTTCCCGGTGGGCGGCTTTCTTT. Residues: CASSSRWAAFF.

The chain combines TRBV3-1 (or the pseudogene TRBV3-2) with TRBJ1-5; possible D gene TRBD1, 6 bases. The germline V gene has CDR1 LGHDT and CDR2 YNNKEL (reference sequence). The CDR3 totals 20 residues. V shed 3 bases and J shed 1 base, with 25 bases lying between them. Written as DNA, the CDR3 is TGTGCCAGCAGCCAGGGATTAACCTGGGGGCGCGACAGGAGCAATCAGCCCCAGCATTTT. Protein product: CASSQGLTWGRDRSNQPQHF.

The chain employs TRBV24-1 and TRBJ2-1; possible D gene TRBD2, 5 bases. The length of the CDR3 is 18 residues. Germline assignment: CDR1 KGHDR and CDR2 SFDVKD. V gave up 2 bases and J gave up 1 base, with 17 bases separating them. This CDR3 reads CATSDYAGGPGSYNEQFF. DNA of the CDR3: TGTGCCACCAGTGATTATGCGGGCGGCCCTGGGTCCTACAATGAGCAGTTCTTC.

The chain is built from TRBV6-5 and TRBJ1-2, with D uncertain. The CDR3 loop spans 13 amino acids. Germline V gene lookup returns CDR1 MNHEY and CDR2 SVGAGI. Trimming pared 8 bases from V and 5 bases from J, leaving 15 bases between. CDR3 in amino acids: CASHDPGGYGYTF. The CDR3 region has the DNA TGTGCCAGCCATGACCCCGGAGGGTATGGCTACACCTTC.

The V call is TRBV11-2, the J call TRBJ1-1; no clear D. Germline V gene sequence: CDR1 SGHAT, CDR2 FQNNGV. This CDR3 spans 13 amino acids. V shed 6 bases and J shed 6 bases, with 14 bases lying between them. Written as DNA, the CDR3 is TGTGCCAGCAGGTCGAGGGAGTACGCTGAAGCTTTCTTT. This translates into CASRSREYAEAFF.

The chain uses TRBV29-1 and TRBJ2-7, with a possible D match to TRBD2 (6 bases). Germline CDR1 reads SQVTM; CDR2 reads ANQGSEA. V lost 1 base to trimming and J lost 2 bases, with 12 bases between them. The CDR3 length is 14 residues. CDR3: CSVEGGVRPYEQYF. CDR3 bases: TGCAGCGTTGAAGGGGGGGTGAGGCCCTACGAGCAGTACTTC.

DNA of the CDR3: TGTGCCAGCAGCCAGTCAGGCTCTGGAAACACCATATATTTT. Translating it yields CASSQSGSGNTIYF. This rearrangement joins TRBV3-1 (or the pseudogene TRBV3-2) to TRBJ1-3; D gene unclear. Per the germline V gene, CDR1 is LGHDT and CDR2 is YNNKEL (reference sequence). The CDR3 runs to 14 residues. V was trimmed by 3 bases and J by 0 bases, leaving 6 bases between them.

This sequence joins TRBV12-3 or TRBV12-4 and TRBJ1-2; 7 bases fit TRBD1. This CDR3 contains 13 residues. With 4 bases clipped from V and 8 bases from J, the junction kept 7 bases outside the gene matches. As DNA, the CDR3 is TGTGCCAGCAGTTCTGACAGGGCGGGGGGCTACACCTTC. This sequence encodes CASSSDRAGGYTF.

The CDR3 DNA follows: TGTGCCAGCAGTTGGAGTGTGGGACAGGGCCCCTACGAGCAGTACTTC. Amino acid sequence: CASSWSVGQGPYEQYF. V is TRBV6-2 or TRBV6-3 and J is TRBJ2-7; 9 bases agree with TRBD1. This CDR3 comprises 16 residues. The V gene end was trimmed by 4 bases and the J gene end by 2 bases; junction bases not matched to a gene: 9. Germline V CDR1 and CDR2: MNHEY, SVGEGT.

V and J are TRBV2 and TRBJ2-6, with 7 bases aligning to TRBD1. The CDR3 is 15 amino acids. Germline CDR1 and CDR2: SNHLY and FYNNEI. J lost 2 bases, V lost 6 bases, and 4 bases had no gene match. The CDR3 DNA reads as TGTGCCAGCAGCCCCGGACAGGCTGGGGCCAACGTCCTGACTTTC. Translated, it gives CASSPGQAGANVLTF.